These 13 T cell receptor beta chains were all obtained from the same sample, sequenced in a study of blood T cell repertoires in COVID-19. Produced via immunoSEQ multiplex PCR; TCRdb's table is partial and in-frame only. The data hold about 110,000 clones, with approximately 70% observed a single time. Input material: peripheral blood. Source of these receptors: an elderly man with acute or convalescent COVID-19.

CDR3 protein: CATSVGGTSYEQYF. The DNA for the CDR3 is TGTGCCACCAGTGTTGGCGGGACGTCCTACGAGCAGTACTTC. The chain links TRBV24-1 to TRBJ2-7; D possibly corresponds to TRBD2 (6 bases). The CDR3 is made up of 14 amino acids. Trimming left V 5 bases short and J 1 base short, with 11 bases between. Germline lookup yields CDR1 KGHDR and CDR2 SFDVKD.

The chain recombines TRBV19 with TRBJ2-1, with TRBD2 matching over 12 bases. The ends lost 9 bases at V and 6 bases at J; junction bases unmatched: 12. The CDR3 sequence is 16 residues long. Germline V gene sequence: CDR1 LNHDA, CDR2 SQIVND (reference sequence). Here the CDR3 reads CASTRPGLAGSNEQFF. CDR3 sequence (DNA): TGTGCCAGCACTCGACCCGGACTAGCGGGAAGCAATGAGCAGTTCTTC.

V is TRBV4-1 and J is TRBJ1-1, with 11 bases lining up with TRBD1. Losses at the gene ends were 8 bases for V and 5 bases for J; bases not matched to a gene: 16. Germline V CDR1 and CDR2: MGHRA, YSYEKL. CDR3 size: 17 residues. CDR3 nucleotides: TGCGCCAGCTCTCTCCCTCGGGGACAGGGGGTTTTGACTGAAGCTTTCTTT. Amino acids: CASSLPRGQGVLTEAFF.

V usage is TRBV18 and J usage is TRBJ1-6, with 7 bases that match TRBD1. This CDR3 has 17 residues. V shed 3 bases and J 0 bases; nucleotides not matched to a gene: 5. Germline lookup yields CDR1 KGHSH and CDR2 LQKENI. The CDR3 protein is CASSPDRQSSYNSPLHF. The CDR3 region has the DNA TGTGCCAGCTCACCGGACAGGCAGAGCTCCTATAATTCACCCCTCCACTTT.

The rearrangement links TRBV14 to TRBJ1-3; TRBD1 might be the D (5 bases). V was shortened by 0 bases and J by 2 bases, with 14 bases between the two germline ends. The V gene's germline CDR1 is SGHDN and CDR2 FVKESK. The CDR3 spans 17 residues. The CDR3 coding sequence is TGTGCCAGCAGCCAAGAGGGGCACATCGCCACTGGAAACACCATATATTTT. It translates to CASSQEGHIATGNTIYF.

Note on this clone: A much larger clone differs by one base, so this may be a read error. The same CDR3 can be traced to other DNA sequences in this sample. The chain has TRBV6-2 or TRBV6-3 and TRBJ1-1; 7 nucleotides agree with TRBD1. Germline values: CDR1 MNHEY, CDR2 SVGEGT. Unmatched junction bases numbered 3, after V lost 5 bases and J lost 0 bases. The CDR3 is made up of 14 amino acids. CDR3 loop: CASSRDRVNTEAFF. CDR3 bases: TGTGCCAGCAGTCGCGACAGGGTGAACACTGAAGCTTTCTTT.

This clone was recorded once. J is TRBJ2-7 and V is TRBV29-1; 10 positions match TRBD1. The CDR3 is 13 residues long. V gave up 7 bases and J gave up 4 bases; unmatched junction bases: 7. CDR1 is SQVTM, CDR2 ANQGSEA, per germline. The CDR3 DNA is TGCAGCGCCCGGACAGGGGGAGGATACGAGCAGTACTTC. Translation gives CSARTGGGYEQYF.

The DNA of the CDR3 is TGTGCCTGGAGTCATACAGGGGGCGCGGGGCAGCCCCAGCATTTT. Residues: CAWSHTGGAGQPQHF. The rearrangement links TRBV30 to TRBJ1-5, with 9 nucleotides matching TRBD1. In germline, CDR1 is GTSNPN, CDR2 SVGIG (reference sequence). The ends lost 2 bases at V and 7 bases at J; junction bases unmatched: 9. The CDR3 covers 15 residues.

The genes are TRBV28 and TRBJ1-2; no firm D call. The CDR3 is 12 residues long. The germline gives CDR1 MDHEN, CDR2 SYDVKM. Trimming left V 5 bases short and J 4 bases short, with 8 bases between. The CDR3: CASSGLSYGYTF. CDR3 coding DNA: TGTGCCAGCAGTGGACTGTCCTATGGCTACACCTTC.

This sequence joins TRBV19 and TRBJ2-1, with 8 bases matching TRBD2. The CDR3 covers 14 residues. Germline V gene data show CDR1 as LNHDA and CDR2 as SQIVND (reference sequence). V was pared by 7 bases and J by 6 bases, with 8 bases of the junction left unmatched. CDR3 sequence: CASTGSGNRNEQFF. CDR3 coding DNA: TGTGCCAGTACAGGTAGCGGGAACCGCAATGAGCAGTTCTTC.

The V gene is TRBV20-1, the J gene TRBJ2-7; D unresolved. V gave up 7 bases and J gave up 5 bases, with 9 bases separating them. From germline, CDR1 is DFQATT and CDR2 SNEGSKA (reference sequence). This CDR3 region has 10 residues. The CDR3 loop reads CSVSPHEQYF. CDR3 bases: TGCAGTGTGAGCCCCCACGAGCAGTACTTC.

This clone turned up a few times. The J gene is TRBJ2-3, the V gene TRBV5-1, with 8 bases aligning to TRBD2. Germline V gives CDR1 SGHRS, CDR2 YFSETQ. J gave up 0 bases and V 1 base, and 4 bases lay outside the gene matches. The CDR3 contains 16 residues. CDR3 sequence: CASSLWGGRSTDTQYF. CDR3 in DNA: TGCGCCAGCAGCTTGTGGGGCGGGAGGAGCACAGATACGCAGTATTTT.

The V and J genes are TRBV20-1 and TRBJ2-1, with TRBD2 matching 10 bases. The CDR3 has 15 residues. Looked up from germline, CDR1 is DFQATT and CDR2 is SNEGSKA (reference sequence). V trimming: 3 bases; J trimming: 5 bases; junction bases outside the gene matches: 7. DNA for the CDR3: TGCAGTGCTAGTAGGGGACTAGCGAGTAACAATGAGCAGTTCTTC. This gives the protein CSASRGLASNNEQFF.